This T cell receptor (beta chain) was captured in a study of early T cells in non-severe SARS-CoV-2 infection. Study-level background: Sequencing was performed on bulk RNA from unsorted whole blood, leaving chains unpaired. Study-wide results and limits: CD4 and private specificities were missed by VDJdb matching, which favored anti-spike CD8 responses.

Individual cDNA molecules carried attached unique molecular identifiers. Each CDR3 protein gets one entry after TCRdb re-called the 5' RACE reads with MiXCR. This sample has tens of thousands of distinct CDR3 sequences, with roughly 6.2% found just once. This clonotype was detected ten times or more. Its antigen remains unidentified. This CDR3 region has 15 residues. V lost 0 bases and J 0 bases, leaving 9 bases between the germline ends. Germline values: CDR1 LGHNA, CDR2 YNFKEQ. V gene TRBV4-2 combines with J gene TRBJ2-7; no clear D. The sample consisted of whole blood. The sequence was collected from an adult who was a healthcare worker with PCR-confirmed SARS-CoV-2 infection or an uninfected control (not recorded which). Here the CDR3 DNA reads TGTGCCAGCAGCCAAGACCCTACGAGCTCCTACGAGCAGTACTTC. This encodes CASSQDPTSSYEQYF.